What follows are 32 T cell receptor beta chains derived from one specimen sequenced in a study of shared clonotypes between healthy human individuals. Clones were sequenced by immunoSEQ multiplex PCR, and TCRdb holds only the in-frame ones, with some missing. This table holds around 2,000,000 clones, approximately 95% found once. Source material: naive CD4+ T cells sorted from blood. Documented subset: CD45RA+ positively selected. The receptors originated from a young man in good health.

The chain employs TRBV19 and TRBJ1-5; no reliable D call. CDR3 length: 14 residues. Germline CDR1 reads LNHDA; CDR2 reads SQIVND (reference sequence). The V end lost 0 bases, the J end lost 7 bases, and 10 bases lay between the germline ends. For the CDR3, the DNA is TGTGCCAGTAGTATAGATCCCCATATCCAGCCCCAGCATTTT. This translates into CASSIDPHIQPQHF.

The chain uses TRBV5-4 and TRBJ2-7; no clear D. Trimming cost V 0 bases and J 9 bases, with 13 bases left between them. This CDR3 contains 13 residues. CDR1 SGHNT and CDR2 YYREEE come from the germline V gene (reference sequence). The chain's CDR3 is CASSLEPAKGQYF. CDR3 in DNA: TGTGCCAGCAGCTTGGAGCCAGCAAAGGGGCAGTACTTC.

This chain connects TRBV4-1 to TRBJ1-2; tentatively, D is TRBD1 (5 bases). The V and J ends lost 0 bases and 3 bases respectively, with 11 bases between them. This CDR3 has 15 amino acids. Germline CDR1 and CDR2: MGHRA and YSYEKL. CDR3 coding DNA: TGCGCCAGCAGCCAAGATCCCCAGGGATACTATGGCTACACCTTC. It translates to CASSQDPQGYYGYTF.

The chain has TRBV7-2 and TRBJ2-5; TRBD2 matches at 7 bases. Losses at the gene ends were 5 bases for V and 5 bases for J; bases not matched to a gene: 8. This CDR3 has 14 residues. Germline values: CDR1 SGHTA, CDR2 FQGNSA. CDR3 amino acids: CASSLSRGGETQYF. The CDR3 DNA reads TGTGCCAGCAGCCTCTCCCGGGGAGGGGAGACCCAGTACTTC.

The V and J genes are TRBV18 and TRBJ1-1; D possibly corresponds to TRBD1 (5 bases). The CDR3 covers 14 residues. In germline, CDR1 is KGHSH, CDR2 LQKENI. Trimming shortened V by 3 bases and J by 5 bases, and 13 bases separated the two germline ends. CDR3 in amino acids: CASSPSGIGTEAFF. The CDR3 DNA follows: TGTGCCAGCTCACCGTCAGGGATCGGAACTGAAGCTTTCTTT.

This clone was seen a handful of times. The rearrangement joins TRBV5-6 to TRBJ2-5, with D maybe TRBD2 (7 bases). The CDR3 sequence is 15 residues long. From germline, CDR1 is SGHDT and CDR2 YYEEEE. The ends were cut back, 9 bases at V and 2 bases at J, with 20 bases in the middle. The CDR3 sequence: CATLDSGTLQETQYF. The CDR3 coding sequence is TGTGCCACCCTCGACAGCGGGACACTGCAAGAGACCCAGTACTTC.

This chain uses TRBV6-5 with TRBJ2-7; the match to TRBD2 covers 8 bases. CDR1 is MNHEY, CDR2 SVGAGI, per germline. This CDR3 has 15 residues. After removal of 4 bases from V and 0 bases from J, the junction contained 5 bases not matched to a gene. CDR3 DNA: TGTGCCAGCAGTTCCCCTAGCGGGTCCTCCTACGAGCAGTACTTC. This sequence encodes CASSSPSGSSYEQYF.

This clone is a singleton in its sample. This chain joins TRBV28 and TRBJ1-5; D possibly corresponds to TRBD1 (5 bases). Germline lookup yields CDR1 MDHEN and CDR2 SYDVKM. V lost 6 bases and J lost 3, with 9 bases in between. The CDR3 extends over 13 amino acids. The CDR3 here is CASSKGYNQPQHF. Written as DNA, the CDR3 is TGTGCCAGCAGCAAGGGGTACAATCAGCCCCAGCATTTT.

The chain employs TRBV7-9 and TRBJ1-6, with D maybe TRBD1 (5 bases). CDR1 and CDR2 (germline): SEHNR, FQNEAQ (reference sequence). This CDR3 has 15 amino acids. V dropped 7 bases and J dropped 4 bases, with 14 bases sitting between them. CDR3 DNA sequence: TGTGCCAGCACCATGGGGGACCGTTATAATTCACCCCTCCACTTT. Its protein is CASTMGDRYNSPLHF.

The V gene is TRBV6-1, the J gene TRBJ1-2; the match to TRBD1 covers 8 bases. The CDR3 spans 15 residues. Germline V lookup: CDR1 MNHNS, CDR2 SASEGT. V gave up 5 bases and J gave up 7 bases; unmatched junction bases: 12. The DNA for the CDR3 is TGTGCCAGCAGTAAACTCGACAGGGGCGCAAGTGGCTACACCTTC. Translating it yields CASSKLDRGASGYTF.

The CDR3 is CAWDRESSPLHF. The CDR3 DNA is TGTGCCTGGGACAGGGAGAGTTCACCCCTCCACTTT. The chain combines TRBV30 with TRBJ1-6; 7 bases line up with TRBD1. Per the germline V gene, CDR1 is GTSNPN and CDR2 is SVGIG (reference sequence). Trimming took 5 bases from V and 9 from J; bases not matched to a gene: 4. The CDR3 length is 12 residues.

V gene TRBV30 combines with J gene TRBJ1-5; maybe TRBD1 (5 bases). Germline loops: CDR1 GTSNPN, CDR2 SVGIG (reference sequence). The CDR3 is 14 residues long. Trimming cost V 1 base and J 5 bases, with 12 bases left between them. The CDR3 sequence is CAWSEEGRYQPQHF. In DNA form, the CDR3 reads TGTGCCTGGAGTGAAGAGGGGAGATATCAGCCCCAGCATTTT.

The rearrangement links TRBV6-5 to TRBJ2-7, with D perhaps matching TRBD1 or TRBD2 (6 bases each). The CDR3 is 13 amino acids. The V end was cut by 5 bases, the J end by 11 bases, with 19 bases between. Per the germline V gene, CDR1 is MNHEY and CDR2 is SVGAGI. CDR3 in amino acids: CASSEGFGGGEYF. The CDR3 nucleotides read TGTGCCAGCAGTGAGGGCTTTGGAGGGGGAGAGTACTTC.

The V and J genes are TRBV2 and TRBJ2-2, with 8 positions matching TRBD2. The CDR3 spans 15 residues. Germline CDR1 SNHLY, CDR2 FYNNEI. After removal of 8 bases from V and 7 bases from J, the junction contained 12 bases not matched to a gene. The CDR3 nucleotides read TGTGCCAGCCGGTCTAAAGCGGGAGTAGGCGGGGAGCTGTTTTTT. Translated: CASRSKAGVGGELFF.

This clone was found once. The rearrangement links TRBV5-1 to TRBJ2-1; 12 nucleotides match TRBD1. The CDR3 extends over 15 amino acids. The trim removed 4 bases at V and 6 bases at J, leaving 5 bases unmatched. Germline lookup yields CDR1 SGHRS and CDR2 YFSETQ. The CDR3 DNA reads TGCGCCAGCAGCACGTCGGGACAGGGGGCCAATGAGCAGTTCTTC. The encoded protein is CASSTSGQGANEQFF.

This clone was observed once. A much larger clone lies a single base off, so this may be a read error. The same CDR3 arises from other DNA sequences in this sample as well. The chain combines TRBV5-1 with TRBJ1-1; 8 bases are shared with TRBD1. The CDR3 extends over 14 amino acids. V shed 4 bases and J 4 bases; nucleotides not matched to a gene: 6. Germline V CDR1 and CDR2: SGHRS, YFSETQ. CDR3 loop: CASSPGQGGTEAFF. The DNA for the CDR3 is TGCGCCAGCAGCCCAGGACAGGGAGGCACTGAAGCTTTCTTT.

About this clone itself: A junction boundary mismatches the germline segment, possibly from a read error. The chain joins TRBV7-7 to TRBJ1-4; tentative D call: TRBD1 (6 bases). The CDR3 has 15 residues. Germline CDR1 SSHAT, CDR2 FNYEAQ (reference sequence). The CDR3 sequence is CASSLAGGAGEKLFF. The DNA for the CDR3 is TGTGCTAGCAGCTTAGCGGGGGGGGCCGGTGAAAAACTGTTTTTT.

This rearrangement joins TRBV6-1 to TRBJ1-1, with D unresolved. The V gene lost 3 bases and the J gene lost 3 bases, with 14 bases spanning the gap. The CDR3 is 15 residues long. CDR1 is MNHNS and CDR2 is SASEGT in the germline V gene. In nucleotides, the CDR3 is TGTGCCAGCAGTGATGGACCGGCGGGGTACACTGAAGCTTTCTTT. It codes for CASSDGPAGYTEAFF.

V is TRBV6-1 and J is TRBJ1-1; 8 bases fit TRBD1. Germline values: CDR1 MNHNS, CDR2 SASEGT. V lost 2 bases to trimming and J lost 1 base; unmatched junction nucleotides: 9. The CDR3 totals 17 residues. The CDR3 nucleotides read TGTGCCAGCAGTGAAATCCGACAGGGGACGTGGAACACTGAAGCTTTCTTT. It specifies CASSEIRQGTWNTEAFF.

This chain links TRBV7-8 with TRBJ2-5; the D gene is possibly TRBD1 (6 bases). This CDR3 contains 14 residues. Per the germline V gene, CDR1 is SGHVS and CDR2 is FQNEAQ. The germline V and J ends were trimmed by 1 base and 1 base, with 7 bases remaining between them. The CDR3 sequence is CASSLGTVQETQYF. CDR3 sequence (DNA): TGTGCCAGCAGCTTAGGGACAGTCCAAGAGACCCAGTACTTC.

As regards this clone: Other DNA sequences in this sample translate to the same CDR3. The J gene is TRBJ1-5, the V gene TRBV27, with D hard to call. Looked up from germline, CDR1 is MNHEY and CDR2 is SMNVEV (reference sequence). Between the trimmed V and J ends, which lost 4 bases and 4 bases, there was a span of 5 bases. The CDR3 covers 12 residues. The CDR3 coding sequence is TGTGCCAGCAGTTCCCCAAATCAGCCCCAGCATTTT. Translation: CASSSPNQPQHF.

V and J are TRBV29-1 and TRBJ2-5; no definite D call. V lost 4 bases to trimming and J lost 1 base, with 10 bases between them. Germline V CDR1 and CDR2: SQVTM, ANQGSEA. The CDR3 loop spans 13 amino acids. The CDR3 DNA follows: TGCAGCGTTGTCCAACGGCTCCAAGAGACCCAGTACTTC. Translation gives CSVVQRLQETQYF.

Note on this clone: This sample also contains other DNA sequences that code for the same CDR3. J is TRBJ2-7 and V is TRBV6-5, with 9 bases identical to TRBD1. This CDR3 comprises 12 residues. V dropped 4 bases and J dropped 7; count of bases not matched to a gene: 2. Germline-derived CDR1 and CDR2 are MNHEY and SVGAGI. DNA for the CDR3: TGTGCCAGCAGTTCGACAGGGGGGGAGCAGTACTTC. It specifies CASSSTGGEQYF.

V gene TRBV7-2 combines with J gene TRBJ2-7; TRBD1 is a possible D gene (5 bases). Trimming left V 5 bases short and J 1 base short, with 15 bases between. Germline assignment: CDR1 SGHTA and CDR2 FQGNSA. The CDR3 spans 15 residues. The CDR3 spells CASSPSVAGSYEQYF. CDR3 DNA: TGTGCCAGCAGCCCGTCGGTCGCAGGGTCCTACGAGCAGTACTTC.

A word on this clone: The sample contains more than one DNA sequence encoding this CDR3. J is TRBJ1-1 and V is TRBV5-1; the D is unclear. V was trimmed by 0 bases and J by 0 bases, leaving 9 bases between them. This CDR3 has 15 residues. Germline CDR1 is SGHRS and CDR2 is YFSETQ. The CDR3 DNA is TGCGCCAGCAGCTTGGCAGGCAGGTTGAACACTGAAGCTTTCTTT. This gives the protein CASSLAGRLNTEAFF.

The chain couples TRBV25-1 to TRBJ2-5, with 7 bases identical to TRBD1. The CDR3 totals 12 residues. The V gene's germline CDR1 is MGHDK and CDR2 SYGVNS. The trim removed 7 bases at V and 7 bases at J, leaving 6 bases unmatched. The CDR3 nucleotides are TGTGCCAGCAAGGGGGCAGGGAGGACCCAGTACTTC. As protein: CASKGAGRTQYF.

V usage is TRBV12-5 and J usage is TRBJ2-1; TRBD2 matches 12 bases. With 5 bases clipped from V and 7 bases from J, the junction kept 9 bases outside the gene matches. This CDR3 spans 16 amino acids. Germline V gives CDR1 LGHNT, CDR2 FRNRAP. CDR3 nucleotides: TGTGCTAGTGGTCCCTCAGGACTAGCGGGGATGAATGAGCAGTTCTTC. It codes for CASGPSGLAGMNEQFF.

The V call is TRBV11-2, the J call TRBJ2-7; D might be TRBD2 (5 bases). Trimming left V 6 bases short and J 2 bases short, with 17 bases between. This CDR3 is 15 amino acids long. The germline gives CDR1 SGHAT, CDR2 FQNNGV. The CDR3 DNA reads TGTGCCAGCAGTCAAGACGGGGAACAGCCCTACGAGCAGTACTTC. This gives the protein CASSQDGEQPYEQYF.

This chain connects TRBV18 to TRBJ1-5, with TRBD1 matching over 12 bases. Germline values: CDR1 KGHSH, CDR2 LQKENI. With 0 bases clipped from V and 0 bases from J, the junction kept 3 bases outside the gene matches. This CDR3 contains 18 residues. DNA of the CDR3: TGTGCCAGCTCACCACCCGGGACAGGGGGCCGTAGCAATCAGCCCCAGCATTTT. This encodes CASSPPGTGGRSNQPQHF.

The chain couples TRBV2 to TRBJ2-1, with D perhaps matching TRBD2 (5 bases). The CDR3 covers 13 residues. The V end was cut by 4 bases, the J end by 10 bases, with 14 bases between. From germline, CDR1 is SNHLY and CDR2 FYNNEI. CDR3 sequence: CASSVSELGEQFF. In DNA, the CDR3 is TGTGCCAGCAGTGTTAGCGAATTGGGCGAGCAGTTCTTC.

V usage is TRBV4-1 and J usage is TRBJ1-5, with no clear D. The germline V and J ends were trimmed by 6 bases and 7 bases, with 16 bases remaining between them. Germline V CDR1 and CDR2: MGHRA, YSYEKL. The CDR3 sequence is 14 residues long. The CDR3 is CASSPIGTGQPQHF. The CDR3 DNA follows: TGCGCCAGCAGTCCCATCGGAACGGGGCAGCCCCAGCATTTT.

This CDR3 reads CASSEHPTLVTEAFF. DNA of the CDR3: TGTGCCAGCAGTGAACACCCAACGCTCGTTACTGAAGCTTTCTTT. The rearrangement joins TRBV6-1 to TRBJ1-1; D unresolved. The CDR3 has 15 residues. Per germline, CDR1 MNHNS and CDR2 SASEGT. V was trimmed by 2 bases and J by 5 bases, leaving 15 bases between them.